These 17 T cell receptor beta chains were sequenced from one sample in a study of shared clonotypes between healthy human individuals. Repertoires were generated with immunoSEQ multiplex PCR, while TCRdb's copy carries only in-frame clones and drops some. In the table there are some 1 million clones, about 74% of which are singletons. Sequencing used memory CD4+ T cells sorted from blood. Subset given: CD45RA-negative fraction. The receptor source for this set is a young man in good health.

About this clone itself: At one end the junction does not follow the germline gene, possibly because of a read error. The chain couples TRBV7-7 to TRBJ2-1, with 7 bases matching TRBD2. This CDR3 comprises 15 residues. Germline CDR1 is SSHAT and CDR2 is FNYEAQ (reference sequence). In DNA form, the CDR3 reads TGTGCTAGCAGCTTAACGGGGGGTGGGGCCTCTGAGCAGTTCTTC. Amino acids: CASSLTGGGASEQFF.

The V and J genes are TRBV5-1 and TRBJ2-5, with D unresolved. CDR3 length: 16 amino acids. V shed 1 base and J shed 4 bases, with 17 bases lying between them. Germline CDR1 SGHRS, CDR2 YFSETQ. DNA of the CDR3: TGCGCCAGCAGCTTGAGTTTAGGCTCTAGAGTAGAGACCCAGTACTTC. Translating it yields CASSLSLGSRVETQYF.

The J gene is TRBJ2-7, the V gene TRBV2, with TRBD2 matching 11 bases. Germline CDR1 and CDR2: SNHLY and FYNNEI. V was pared by 8 bases and J by 5 bases, with 8 bases of the junction left unmatched. There are 14 residues in the CDR3. CDR3 DNA sequence: TGTGCCAGCTCAGAGACTAGCGGGATCCACGAGCAGTACTTC. Translation: CASSETSGIHEQYF.

V is TRBV6-1 and J is TRBJ2-7; tentatively, D is TRBD2 (6 bases). The CDR3 covers 15 residues. The germline gives CDR1 MNHNS, CDR2 SASEGT. The V gene lost 1 base and the J gene lost 1 base, with 11 bases spanning the gap. The CDR3 is CASSEEAGRSYEQYF. The CDR3 DNA is TGTGCCAGCAGTGAAGAGGCAGGGAGGTCCTACGAGCAGTACTTC.

The chain combines TRBV6-5 with TRBJ1-1; TRBD1 matches at 8 bases. V was clipped by 7 bases and J by 7 bases; unmatched bases: 14. CDR1 is MNHEY, CDR2 SVGAGI, per germline. The length of the CDR3 is 15 residues. DNA for the CDR3: TGTGCCAGCATTATCTCATCAGGGGGCAACGGTGAAGCTTTCTTT. Encoded protein: CASIISSGGNGEAFF.

The chain has TRBV7-2 and TRBJ2-1, with D uncertain. The CDR3 contains 15 residues. Germline loops: CDR1 SGHTA, CDR2 FQGNSA. The ends were cut back, 1 base at V and 1 base at J, with 8 bases in the middle. For the CDR3, the DNA is TGTGCCAGCAGCTTAGGCCACGGATCCTACAATGAGCAGTTCTTC. Residues: CASSLGHGSYNEQFF. Together with reference TRBV7-2 and TRBJ2-1, the CDR3 gives the full variable domain: GAGVSQSPSNKVTEKGKDVELRCDPISGHTALYWYRQSLGQGLEFLIYFQGNSAPDKSGLPSDRFSAERTGGSVSTLTIQRTQQEDSAVYLCASSLGHGSYNEQFFGPGTRLTVL.

This clone turned up a few times. The chain employs TRBV7-2 and TRBJ1-5; TRBD1 might be the D (6 bases). Germline V gene lookup returns CDR1 SGHTA and CDR2 FQGNSA. The V gene lost 2 bases and the J gene lost 3 bases, with 11 bases spanning the gap. CDR3 length: 15 residues. CDR3 amino acids: CASSLIGGPNQPQHF. CDR3 bases: TGTGCCAGCAGCTTAATAGGGGGACCCAATCAGCCCCAGCATTTT. Full variable domain (outside the CDR3, taken from reference TRBV7-2 and TRBJ1-5): GAGVSQSPSNKVTEKGKDVELRCDPISGHTALYWYRQSLGQGLEFLIYFQGNSAPDKSGLPSDRFSAERTGGSVSTLTIQRTQQEDSAVYLCASSLIGGPNQPQHFGDGTRLSIL.

The rearrangement uses TRBV6-1 and TRBJ2-7; D not resolved. Trimming shortened V by 0 bases and J by 5 bases, and 14 bases separated the two germline ends. CDR3 length: 15 residues. The V gene's germline CDR1 is MNHNS and CDR2 SASEGT. The CDR3 coding sequence is TGTGCCAGCAGTGAAGCTCACACGCCCTACGACGAGCAGTACTTC. Encoded protein: CASSEAHTPYDEQYF.

The rearrangement uses TRBV18 and TRBJ2-7, with TRBD1 identical over 10 bases. This CDR3 spans 14 amino acids. V shed 6 bases and J 7 bases; nucleotides not matched to a gene: 9. The germline V gene has CDR1 KGHSH and CDR2 LQKENI. CDR3 nucleotide sequence: TGTGCCAGCTCCCCCGGGACAGGGGTGGATGAGCAGTACTTC. This codes for CASSPGTGVDEQYF.

This chain uses TRBV2 with TRBJ2-1; tentatively, D is TRBD2 (6 bases). The CDR3 runs to 14 residues. CDR1 is SNHLY, CDR2 FYNNEI, per germline. The V end lost 8 bases, the J end lost 1 base, and 12 bases lay between the germline ends. The CDR3 spells CASPGTSSYNEQFF. CDR3 nucleotide sequence: TGTGCCAGCCCAGGGACTTCTTCCTACAATGAGCAGTTCTTC. Full variable domain (outside the CDR3, taken from reference TRBV2 and TRBJ2-1): EPEVTQTPSHQVTQMGQEVILRCVPISNHLYFYWYRQILGQKVEFLVSFYNNEISEKSEIFDDQFSVERPDGSNFTLKIRSTKLEDSAMYFCASPGTSSYNEQFFGPGTRLTVL.

This chain uses TRBV6-1 with TRBJ2-1; D is tentatively TRBD1 or TRBD2 (6 bases each). The germline V gene encodes CDR1 MNHNS and CDR2 SASEGT. The CDR3 consists of 14 residues. Trimming removed 9 bases from V and 6 bases from J, with 18 bases in between. CDR3 residues: CASRGEVLINEQFF. The CDR3 DNA is TGTGCCAGTAGGGGGGAGGTGCTTATCAATGAGCAGTTCTTC.

V and J are TRBV19 and TRBJ2-1; a weak D match, TRBD1 (6 bases). The V end was cut by 2 bases, the J end by 4 bases, with 15 bases between. This CDR3 has 16 residues. CDR1 and CDR2 (germline): LNHDA, SQIVND (reference sequence). CDR3 in amino acids: CASSITSGQSYNEQFF. The CDR3 DNA reads as TGTGCCAGTAGTATAACGTCGGGACAAAGTTACAATGAGCAGTTCTTC.

The V call is TRBV5-4, the J call TRBJ2-2, with 7 bases aligning to TRBD2. From germline, CDR1 is SGHNT and CDR2 YYREEE (reference sequence). The CDR3 runs to 17 residues. Trimming removed 4 bases from V and 6 bases from J; junction bases left unmatched: 15. This CDR3 reads CASSRSTSSPKPGELFF. As DNA, the CDR3 is TGTGCCAGCAGCCGCTCGACTAGCTCACCGAAACCCGGGGAGCTGTTTTTT.

This chain joins TRBV6-1 and TRBJ1-5; D uncertain. V was clipped by 0 bases and J by 15 bases, with 12 bases between them. The length of the CDR3 is 12 residues. Germline lookup yields CDR1 MNHNS and CDR2 SASEGT. The CDR3 here is CASSEAQVRRHF. CDR3 nucleotides: TGTGCCAGCAGTGAAGCGCAGGTCCGAAGGCATTTT.

The J gene is TRBJ2-5, the V gene TRBV5-6; a possible D gene is TRBD1 (5 bases). With 4 bases removed from V and 5 bases from J, the gap between germline ends came to 15 bases. CDR1 is SGHDT and CDR2 is YYEEEE in the germline V gene. The CDR3 totals 14 residues. CDR3 region: CASSPGFPGETQYF. The CDR3, as DNA: TGTGCCAGCAGCCCAGGGTTCCCCGGGGAGACCCAGTACTTC.

The chain recombines TRBV2 with TRBJ1-2, with D unresolved. V gave up 4 bases and J gave up 4 bases, with 7 bases separating them. CDR3 length equals 12 residues. The germline V gene has CDR1 SNHLY and CDR2 FYNNEI. The CDR3 loop reads CASSVSSYGYTF. CDR3 nucleotides: TGTGCCAGCAGTGTCTCCAGCTATGGCTACACCTTC. The full variable domain, with the rest looked up from reference TRBV2 and TRBJ1-2, is EPEVTQTPSHQVTQMGQEVILRCVPISNHLYFYWYRQILGQKVEFLVSFYNNEISEKSEIFDDQFSVERPDGSNFTLKIRSTKLEDSAMYFCASSVSSYGYTFGSGTRLTVV.

In the case of this clone: At one boundary the junction diverges from the germline segment, which might be a read error. The chain has TRBV7-7 and TRBJ2-5; TRBD1 matches at 9 bases. Germline CDR1 reads SSHAT; CDR2 reads FNYEAQ (reference sequence). This CDR3 region has 16 residues. CDR3 protein: CASSLGGTGLQETQYF. CDR3 in DNA: TGTGCTAGCAGCTTGGGGGGGACAGGGCTACAAGAGACCCAGTACTTC.